The rows below give T cell receptor beta chains drawn from one sample of a study of Graves' ophthalmopathy and Graves' hyperthyroidism. In TCRdb, the multiplex PCR reads were re-called with MiXCR into one record per CDR3 protein. The sample includes approximately 700,000 distinct CDR3 sequences, 40% seen only once; the top ten take less than 55%. Input material: peripheral blood. Every receptor here comes from an adult man with Graves' ophthalmopathy. CDR3s include the opening cysteine and the closing phenylalanine or tryptophan. D genes are given only for firm matches. The size of a clone is reported for some rows only, either as once, few or many, or as a class for expanded clones.

D	size	V	J	length	DNA	CDR3
TRBD1	-	TRBV10-3	TRBJ1-1	16	TGTGCCAGCAGCCAACGGACAGGGAACATGAACACTGAAGCTTTCTTT	CASSQRTGNMNTEAFF
TRBD2	-	TRBV25-1	TRBJ2-7	16	TGTGCCAGCAGCCTTCCCGGAGCGGGAGGGCCCATCGAGCAGTACTTC	CASSLPGAGGPIEQYF
TRBD2	-	TRBV7-2	TRBJ2-7	17	TGTGCCAGCAGCTTAAGGCCCGGCAACGGGGGGGCAAACGAGCAGTACTTC	CASSLRPGNGGANEQYF
-	-	TRBV14	TRBJ1-1	16	TGTGCCAGCAGCGCTGGGACCGACGCCAGGAACACTGAAGCTTTCTTT	CASSAGTDARNTEAFF
-	few	TRBV6-5	TRBJ1-2	15	TGTGCCAGCAGTTACTCTCCTACAGGGAACTATGGCTACACCTTC	CASSYSPTGNYGYTF
TRBD2	many	TRBV9	TRBJ2-7	14	TGTGCCAGCAGTCCTAGCGGAGGTACCTACGAGCAGTACTTC	CASSPSGGTYEQYF
-	many	TRBV15	TRBJ1-6	13	TGTGCCACCAGCAGAGATCGCCCTTCACCCCTCCACTTT	CATSRDRPSPLHF
-	many	TRBV19	TRBJ1-4	13	TGTGCCAGTAGTCCGGACCTGGGTGAAAAACTGTTTTTT	CASSPDLGEKLFF
TRBD2	-	TRBV20-1	TRBJ2-7	14	TGCAGTGCAAAAGGACTAGCGGGAGCGTACCAGCAGTACTTC	CSAKGLAGAYQQYF
TRBD2	-	TRBV7-9	TRBJ2-5	17	TGTGCCAGCAGCTCAGGGGCCCTAGCGGGACCGGGGAAGACCCAGTACTTC	CASSSGALAGPGKTQYF
-	-	TRBV10-3	TRBJ1-2	15	TGTGCCAGCAGTGAAATAGGGGTGCGAAACTATGGCTACACCTTC	CASSEIGVRNYGYTF
-	-	TRBV2	TRBJ1-1	14	TGTGCCAGCAGTGAAACGGGGACGTATACTGAAGCTTTCTTT	CASSETGTYTEAFF
-	-	TRBV10-3	TRBJ1-1	15	TGTGCCAGCAGTTTATTCTCCGAGGGGAACACTGAAGCTTTCTTT	CASSLFSEGNTEAFF
TRBD1	-	TRBV19	TRBJ1-5	14	TGTGCCAGTGCTAGGGACAGGGCCAATCAGCCCCAGCATTTT	CASARDRANQPQHF
-	-	TRBV12-3/TRBV12-4	TRBJ2-5	14	TGTGCCAGCAGTTTGTTCAGGGATGAAGAGACCCAGTACTTC	CASSLFRDEETQYF
-	many	TRBV2	TRBJ1-1	15	TGTGCCAGCATCAGGACAGATCAGATGAACACTGAAGCTTTCTTT	CASIRTDQMNTEAFF
-	-	TRBV2	TRBJ1-1	14	TGTGCCAGCAGTGAAAACAGAATGAACACTGAAGCTTTCTTT	CASSENRMNTEAFF
-	many	TRBV29-1	TRBJ2-3	14	TGCAGCGTTAAAACAGATGCCGCCACAGATACGCAGTATTTT	CSVKTDAATDTQYF
-	-	TRBV2	TRBJ2-7	14	TGTGCCAGCAGCCAATGGACAGGGAGGGACGAGCAGTACTTC	CASSQWTGRDEQYF
TRBD1	many	TRBV29-1	TRBJ2-7	14	TGCAGCGTGACCCGGGACAGGGACCCCTACGAGCAGTACTTC	CSVTRDRDPYEQYF
-	few	TRBV12-3/TRBV12-4	TRBJ2-7	13	TGTGCCAGCTCACCCGGGCCGACGACCGAGCAGTACTTC	CASSPGPTTEQYF
-	-	TRBV2	TRBJ1-1	15	TGTGCCAGCAGTGACAACGGGCCCTCGAACACTGAAGCTTTCTTT	CASSDNGPSNTEAFF
-	many	TRBV15	TRBJ1-3	13	TGTGCCACCAGTCCTCAAGCGGGAAACACCATATATTTT	CATSPQAGNTIYF
-	few	TRBV11-3	TRBJ2-7	14	TGTGCCAGCGGGCCGGGGGGCCCAACCTACGAGCAGTACTTC	CASGPGGPTYEQYF
-	-	TRBV29-1	TRBJ1-2	12	TGCAGCGTTGAAAGGCAGATGGGTGGCTACACCTTC	CSVERQMGGYTF
-	few	TRBV10-3	TRBJ2-7	12	TGTGCCATCAGTGAGTCGAAAGAGGTGGAGTACTTC	CAISESKEVEYF
-	once	TRBV7-9	TRBJ2-6	16	TGTGCCAGCAGCTCCACAGGTCCCGGTGGGGCCAACGTCCTGACTTTC	CASSSTGPGGANVLTF
TRBD1	-	TRBV15	TRBJ1-2	15	TGTGCCACCAGCAGAGCCGGGACAGACTACTATGGCTACACCTTC	CATSRAGTDYYGYTF
-	many	TRBV2	TRBJ1-1	15	TGTGCCAGCAGCCCATTACAGCGCTGGGACACTGAAGCTTTCTTT	CASSPLQRWDTEAFF
-	-	TRBV10-3	TRBJ1-6	14	TGTGCCGTCGTAAGCAGGGCGGCTGCATCACCCCTCCACTTT	CAVVSRAAASPLHF
TRBD1	-	TRBV10-3	TRBJ1-1	13	TGTGCCATCAGTGGCGGGACAGAACTTGAAGCTTTCTTT	CAISGGTELEAFF
-	-	TRBV9	TRBJ1-6	16	TGTGCCAGCAGCGCCGAGGGAAGCTCCTATAATTCACCCCTCCACTTT	CASSAEGSSYNSPLHF
TRBD2	-	TRBV24-1	TRBJ2-3	16	TGTGCCACCAGTGACCCGGGACTAGCGGGAGTGGATACGCAGTATTTT	CATSDPGLAGVDTQYF
-	-	TRBV15	TRBJ2-2	15	TGTGCCACCAGCAGTTACAGACACAGCACCGGGGAGCTGTTTTTT	CATSSYRHSTGELFF
-	many	TRBV19	TRBJ1-4	15	TGTGCCAGTAGTCCTCGACGGGCCACTAATGAAAAACTGTTTTTT	CASSPRRATNEKLFF
-	-	TRBV12-3/TRBV12-4	TRBJ2-7	15	TGTGCCCGCAGCCAAGAGGCGAACTTCTACTCCGAGCAGTACTTC	CARSQEANFYSEQYF
TRBD2	many	TRBV7-7	TRBJ2-5	13	TGTGCTAGCGGAAACGGGGGGACGAGGGCCCAGTACTTC	CASGNGGTRAQYF
-	-	TRBV6-5	TRBJ2-7	15	TGTGCCAGCAGAAGGATATCCGGGAGATCCTACGAGCAGTACTTC	CASRRISGRSYEQYF
-	-	TRBV2	TRBJ1-6	15	TGTGCCAGCAGTCGCAACCGGGTAATGAATTCACCCCTCCACTTT	CASSRNRVMNSPLHF
-	few	TRBV7-9	TRBJ1-1	13	TGTGCCAGCAGACTAAATGGGAACACTGAAGCTTTCTTT	CASRLNGNTEAFF
-	few	TRBV7-9	TRBJ1-2	13	TGTGCCAGCAGCTTAGAAGTGTTCTATGGCTACACCTTC	CASSLEVFYGYTF
-	-	TRBV6-5	TRBJ1-6	13	TGTGCCATCAGTGAAGCGCTAGATTCACCCCTCCACTTT	CAISEALDSPLHF
-	many	TRBV7-9	TRBJ2-7	13	TGTGCCAGCAGCGCGCAACTCTCCTACGAGCAGTACTTC	CASSAQLSYEQYF
-	few	TRBV7-2	TRBJ2-7	13	TGTGCCAGCAGCTTGGTAGGATTCTACGAGCAGTACTTC	CASSLVGFYEQYF
-	-	TRBV19	TRBJ1-2	14	TGTGCCAGTAGGGGAGACTCGGGGAGATACGGCTACACCTTC	CASRGDSGRYGYTF
-	few	TRBV7-9	TRBJ2-7	19	TGTGCCAGCAGCTTAGATCTCCCGGGTGAAACGGCAAGGATATACGAGCAGTACTTC	CASSLDLPGETARIYEQYF
TRBD1	few	TRBV7-8	TRBJ2-7	15	TGTGCCAGCAGCTTAGGCCGGGACAGGGTCTACGAGCAGTACTTC	CASSLGRDRVYEQYF
-	many	TRBV5-1	TRBJ2-7	13	TGCGCCAGCAGCTTGGACAACTCCTACGAGCAGTACTTC	CASSLDNSYEQYF
-	few	TRBV7-9	TRBJ1-1	14	TGTGCCAGCAGCCAACCGAGGGGGAGGACTGAAGCTTTCTTT	CASSQPRGRTEAFF
-	many	TRBV10-3	TRBJ2-7	16	TGTGCCATCAGTGAGTCCACAGGGTCTGTGAGCGACGAGCAGTACTTC	CAISESTGSVSDEQYF
TRBD2	few	TRBV20-1	TRBJ2-2	14	TGCAGCTGTCCTAGCGGTGCGAACACCGGGGAGCTGTTTTTT	CSCPSGANTGELFF
-	-	TRBV10-3	TRBJ1-4	14	TGTGCCATCGGCGCCGGGGGGGATAATGAAAAACTGTTTTTT	CAIGAGGDNEKLFF
-	many	TRBV5-8	TRBJ1-2	13	TGTGCCAGCAGCTCCAAGGGGTGGGACGGCTACACCTTC	CASSSKGWDGYTF
-	-	TRBV18	TRBJ1-5	15	TGTGCCAGCTCACCGGACGGGCCGGGGGGTCAGCCCCAGCATTTT	CASSPDGPGGQPQHF
TRBD1	-	TRBV7-2	TRBJ1-2	15	TGTGCCAGCAGCCAAGGTCAGACAGGGCCCTATGGCTACACCTTC	CASSQGQTGPYGYTF
-	-	TRBV10-3	TRBJ1-2	12	TGTGCCATCAGGGGGCGCCTCTATGGCTACACCTTC	CAIRGRLYGYTF